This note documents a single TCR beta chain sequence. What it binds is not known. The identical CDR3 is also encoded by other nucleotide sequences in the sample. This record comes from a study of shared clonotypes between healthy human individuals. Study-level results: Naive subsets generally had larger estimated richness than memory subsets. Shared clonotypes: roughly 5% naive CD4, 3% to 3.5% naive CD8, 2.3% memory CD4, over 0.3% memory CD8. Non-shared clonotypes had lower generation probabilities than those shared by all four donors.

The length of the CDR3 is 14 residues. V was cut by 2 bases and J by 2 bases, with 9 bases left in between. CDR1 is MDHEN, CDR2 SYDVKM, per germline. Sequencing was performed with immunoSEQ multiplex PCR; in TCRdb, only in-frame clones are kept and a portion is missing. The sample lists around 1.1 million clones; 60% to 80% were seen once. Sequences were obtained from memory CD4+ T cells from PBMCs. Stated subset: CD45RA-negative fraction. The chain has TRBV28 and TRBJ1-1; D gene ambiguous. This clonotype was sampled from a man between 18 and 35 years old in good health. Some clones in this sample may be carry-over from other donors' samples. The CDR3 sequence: CASSLRPRNTEAFF. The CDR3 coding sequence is TGTGCCAGCAGTTTACGGCCTAGAAACACTGAAGCTTTCTTT.